What follows describes a single T cell receptor (beta chain). Other DNA sequences from this sample encode an identical CDR3 as well. The data are from a study of blood T cell repertoires in COVID-19. This CDR3 has 16 residues. Germline CDR1 ENHRY, CDR2 SYGVKD. The junction had 16 bases not matched to a gene; V was cut back by 10 bases and J by 4 bases. Here immunoSEQ multiplex PCR was the method, and the copy in TCRdb shows in-frame clones only, minus some. Of 43,000 or so clones listed, around nine tenths were seen once; the top ten hold more than 15%. The source material was peripheral blood. The chain joins TRBV10-3 to TRBJ1-5; 7 bases agree with TRBD1. This receptor was obtained from a man aged 55 to 70 with active or convalescent COVID-19. CDR3 nucleotide sequence: TGTGCCACCTCCCCAGGGGGTGGAAACACAAATCAGCCCCAGCATTTT. Protein: CATSPGGGNTNQPQHF.